These 8 T cell receptor beta chains originate from one sample sequenced in a study of blood T cell repertoires in COVID-19. The method was immunoSEQ multiplex PCR; TCRdb's version includes in-frame clones alone and lacks a portion of them. The data hold about 300,000 clones, with 85% to 90% observed a single time. Sequenced: PBMCs or T cells enriched from blood (not recorded which). The source of these receptors is a man aged 30 to 39 who had recovered from COVID-19.

V usage is TRBV5-1 and J usage is TRBJ2-2, with D perhaps TRBD2 (6 bases). CDR3 size: 15 residues. Germline-derived CDR1 and CDR2 are SGHRS and YFSETQ. Trimming left V 4 bases short and J 0 bases short, with 10 bases between. CDR3 amino acids: CASSMGLANTGELFF. CDR3 in DNA: TGCGCCAGCAGCATGGGACTCGCGAACACCGGGGAGCTGTTTTTT.

The gene calls are TRBV11-2 and TRBJ2-1; no reliable D call. The germline V gene has CDR1 SGHAT and CDR2 FQNNGV. This CDR3 contains 12 residues. V was shortened by 1 base and J by 6 bases, with 4 bases between the two germline ends. The CDR3 DNA reads as TGTGCCAGCAGCTTAGCTAGCAATGAGCAGTTCTTC. Residues: CASSLASNEQFF.

The chain joins TRBV20-1 to TRBJ2-3; TRBD2 aligns across 7 bases. The length of the CDR3 is 11 residues. Per germline, CDR1 DFQATT and CDR2 SNEGSKA (reference sequence). J gave up 6 bases and V 5 bases, and 2 bases lay outside the gene matches. The chain's CDR3 is CSAAGVDTQYF. As DNA, the CDR3 is TGCAGTGCTGCGGGAGTGGATACGCAGTATTTT.

As concerns this clone: This sample also contains other DNA sequences that code for the same CDR3. The rearrangement links TRBV6-5 to TRBJ1-1, with 9 bases matching TRBD1. This CDR3 has 13 amino acids. Trimming cost V 2 bases and J 5 bases; bases outside gene matches: 0. Germline values: CDR1 MNHEY, CDR2 SVGAGI. CDR3 sequence: CASSYGTGTEAFF. The CDR3 DNA sequence: TGTGCCAGCAGTTACGGGACAGGGACTGAAGCTTTCTTT.

The V and J genes are TRBV19 and TRBJ1-2, with 10 positions matching TRBD1. In germline, CDR1 is LNHDA, CDR2 SQIVND (reference sequence). Losses at the gene ends were 1 base for V and 4 bases for J; bases not matched to a gene: 0. The CDR3 sequence is 14 residues long. The CDR3 DNA reads as TGTGCCAGTAGTATAGGACAGGGGGCCTATGGCTACACCTTC. This translates into CASSIGQGAYGYTF.

This clone was found once. This chain uses TRBV5-1 with TRBJ1-2; D is uncertain. This CDR3 has 14 residues. In germline, CDR1 is SGHRS, CDR2 YFSETQ. With 4 bases removed from V and 2 bases from J, the gap between germline ends came to 12 bases. The CDR3 loop reads CASSRTTENYGYTF. CDR3 DNA: TGCGCCAGCAGCAGAACAACAGAAAACTATGGCTACACCTTC.

The rearrangement uses TRBV11-2 and TRBJ2-1, with 7 bases identical to TRBD1. From germline, CDR1 is SGHAT and CDR2 FQNNGV. The V gene end was trimmed by 4 bases and the J gene end by 3 bases; junction bases not matched to a gene: 9. The CDR3 extends over 16 amino acids. In DNA form, the CDR3 reads TGTGCCAGCAGCTCAGAGGGGGCGCTTTACTACAATGAGCAGTTCTTC. This encodes CASSSEGALYYNEQFF.

J is TRBJ2-7 and V is TRBV5-1, with 9 bases that match TRBD1. From germline, CDR1 is SGHRS and CDR2 YFSETQ. J lost 5 bases, V lost 2 bases, and 2 bases had no gene match. The CDR3 is 13 amino acids. The CDR3 sequence is CASSFWDRDEQYF. The DNA of the CDR3 is TGCGCCAGCAGCTTTTGGGACAGGGACGAGCAGTACTTC.